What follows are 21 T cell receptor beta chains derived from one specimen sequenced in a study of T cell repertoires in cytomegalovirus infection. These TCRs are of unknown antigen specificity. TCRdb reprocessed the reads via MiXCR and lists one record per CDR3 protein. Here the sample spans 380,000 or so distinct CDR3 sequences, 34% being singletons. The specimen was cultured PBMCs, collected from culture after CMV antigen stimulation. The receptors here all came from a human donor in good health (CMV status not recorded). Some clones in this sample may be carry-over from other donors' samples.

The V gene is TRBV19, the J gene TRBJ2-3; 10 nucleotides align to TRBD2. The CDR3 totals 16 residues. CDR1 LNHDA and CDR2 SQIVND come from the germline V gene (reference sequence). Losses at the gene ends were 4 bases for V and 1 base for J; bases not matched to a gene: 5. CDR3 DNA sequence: TGTGCCAGTAGTAAACGGACTAGCGGACGCACAGATACGCAGTATTTT. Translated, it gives CASSKRTSGRTDTQYF. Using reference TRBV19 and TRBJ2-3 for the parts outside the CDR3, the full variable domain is DGGITQSPKYLFRKEGQNVTLSCEQNLNHDAMYWYRQDPGQGLRLIYYSQIVNDFQKGDIAEGYSVSREKKESFPLTVTSAQKNPTAFYLCASSKRTSGRTDTQYFGPGTRLTVL.

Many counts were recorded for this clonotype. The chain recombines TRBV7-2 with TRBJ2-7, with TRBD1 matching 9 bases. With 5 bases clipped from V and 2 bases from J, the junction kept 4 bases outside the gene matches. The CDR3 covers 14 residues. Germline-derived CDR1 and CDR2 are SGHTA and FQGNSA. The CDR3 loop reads CASSHRTGAYEQYF. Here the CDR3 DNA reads TGTGCCAGCAGCCATCGGACAGGGGCCTACGAGCAGTACTTC.

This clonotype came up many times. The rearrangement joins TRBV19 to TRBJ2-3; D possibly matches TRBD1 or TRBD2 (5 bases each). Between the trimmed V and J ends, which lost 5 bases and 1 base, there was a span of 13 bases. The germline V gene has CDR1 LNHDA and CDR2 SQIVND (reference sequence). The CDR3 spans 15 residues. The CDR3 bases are TGTGCCAGTAGTGGAGCGAGGGGTCGCACAGATACGCAGTATTTT. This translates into CASSGARGRTDTQYF.

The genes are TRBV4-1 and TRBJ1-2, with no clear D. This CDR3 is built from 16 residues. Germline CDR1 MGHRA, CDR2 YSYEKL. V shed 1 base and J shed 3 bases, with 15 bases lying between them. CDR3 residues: CASSQVGQKNYYGYTF. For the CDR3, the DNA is TGCGCCAGCAGCCAAGTAGGCCAGAAGAATTACTATGGCTACACCTTC.

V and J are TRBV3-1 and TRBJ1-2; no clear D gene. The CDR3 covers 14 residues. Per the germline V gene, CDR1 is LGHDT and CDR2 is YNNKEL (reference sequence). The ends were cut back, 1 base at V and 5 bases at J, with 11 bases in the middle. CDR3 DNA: TGTGCCAGCAGCCAAGTCGACGCGGGTTATGGCTACACCTTC. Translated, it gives CASSQVDAGYGYTF.

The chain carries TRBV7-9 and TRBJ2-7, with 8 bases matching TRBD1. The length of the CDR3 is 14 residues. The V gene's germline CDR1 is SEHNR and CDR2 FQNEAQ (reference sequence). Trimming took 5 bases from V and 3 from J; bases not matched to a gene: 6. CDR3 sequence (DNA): TGTGCCAGCAGCCTAGGACAGGGAGACTACGAGCAGTACGTC. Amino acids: CASSLGQGDYEQYV.

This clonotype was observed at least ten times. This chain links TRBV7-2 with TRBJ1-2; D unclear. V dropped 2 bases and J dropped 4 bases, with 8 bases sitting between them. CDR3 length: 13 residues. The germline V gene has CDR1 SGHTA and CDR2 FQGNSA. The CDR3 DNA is TGTGCCAGCAGCTTAAGGCAGGCCTATGGCTACACCTTC. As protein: CASSLRQAYGYTF.

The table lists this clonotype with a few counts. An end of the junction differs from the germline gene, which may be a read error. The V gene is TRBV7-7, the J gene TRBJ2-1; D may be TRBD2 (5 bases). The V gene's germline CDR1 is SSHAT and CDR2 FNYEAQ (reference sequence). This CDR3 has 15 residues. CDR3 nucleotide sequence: TGTGCTAGCAGCTTACGGGCCGGACGGGATGGTGAGCAGTTCTTC. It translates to CASSLRAGRDGEQFF.

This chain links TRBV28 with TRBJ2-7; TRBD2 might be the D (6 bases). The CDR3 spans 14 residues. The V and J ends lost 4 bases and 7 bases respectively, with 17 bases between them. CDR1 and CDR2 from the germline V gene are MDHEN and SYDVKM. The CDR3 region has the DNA TGTGCCAGCAGTTGGGCGGCGGGAACGGTGGAGCAGTACTTC. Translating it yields CASSWAAGTVEQYF.

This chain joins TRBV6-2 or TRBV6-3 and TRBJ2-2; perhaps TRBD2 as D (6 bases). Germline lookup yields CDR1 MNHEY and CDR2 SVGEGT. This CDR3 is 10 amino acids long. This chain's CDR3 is CATAGMELFF. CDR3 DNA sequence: TGTGCAACCGCGGGAATGGAGCTGTTTTTT.

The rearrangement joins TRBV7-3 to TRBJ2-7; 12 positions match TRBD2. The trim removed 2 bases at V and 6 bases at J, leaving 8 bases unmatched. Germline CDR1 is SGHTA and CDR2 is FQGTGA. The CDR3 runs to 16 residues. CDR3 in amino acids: CASSLALAGGGFEQYF. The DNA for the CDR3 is TGTGCCAGCAGCTTAGCACTAGCGGGAGGAGGTTTCGAGCAGTACTTC. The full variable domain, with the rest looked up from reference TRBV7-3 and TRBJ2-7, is GAGVSQTPSNKVTEKGKYVELRCDPISGHTALYWYRQSLGQGPEFLIYFQGTGAADDSGLPNDRFFAVRPEGSVSTLKIQRTERGDSAVYLCASSLALAGGGFEQYFGPGTRLTVT.

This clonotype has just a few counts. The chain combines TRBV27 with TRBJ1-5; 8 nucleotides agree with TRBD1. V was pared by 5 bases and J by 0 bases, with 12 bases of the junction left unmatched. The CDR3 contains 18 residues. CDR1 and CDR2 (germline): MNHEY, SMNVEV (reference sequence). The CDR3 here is CASSPMTGALYSNQPQHF. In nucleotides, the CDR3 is TGTGCCAGCAGTCCGATGACAGGGGCACTGTATAGCAATCAGCCCCAGCATTTT.

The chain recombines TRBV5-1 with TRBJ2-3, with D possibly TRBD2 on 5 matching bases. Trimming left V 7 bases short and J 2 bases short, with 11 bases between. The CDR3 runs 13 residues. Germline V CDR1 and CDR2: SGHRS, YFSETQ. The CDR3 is CASGGQLTDTQYF. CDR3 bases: TGCGCCAGCGGCGGGCAACTCACAGATACGCAGTATTTT.

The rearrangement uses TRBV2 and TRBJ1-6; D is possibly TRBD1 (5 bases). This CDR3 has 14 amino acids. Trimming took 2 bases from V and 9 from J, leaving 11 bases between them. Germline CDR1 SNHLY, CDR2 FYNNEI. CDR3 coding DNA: TGTGCCAGCAGTGAAAGAGTTGGGGGTTCACCCCTCCACTTT. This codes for CASSERVGGSPLHF. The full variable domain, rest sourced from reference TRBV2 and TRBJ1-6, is EPEVTQTPSHQVTQMGQEVILRCVPISNHLYFYWYRQILGQKVEFLVSFYNNEISEKSEIFDDQFSVERPDGSNFTLKIRSTKLEDSAMYFCASSERVGGSPLHFGNGTRLTVT.

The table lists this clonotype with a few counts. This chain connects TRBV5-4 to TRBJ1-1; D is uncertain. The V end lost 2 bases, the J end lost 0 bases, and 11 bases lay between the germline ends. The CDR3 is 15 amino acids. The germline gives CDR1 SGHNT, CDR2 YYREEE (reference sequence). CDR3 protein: CASSLPSGMNTEAFF. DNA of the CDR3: TGTGCCAGCAGCTTACCGAGTGGGATGAACACTGAAGCTTTCTTT.

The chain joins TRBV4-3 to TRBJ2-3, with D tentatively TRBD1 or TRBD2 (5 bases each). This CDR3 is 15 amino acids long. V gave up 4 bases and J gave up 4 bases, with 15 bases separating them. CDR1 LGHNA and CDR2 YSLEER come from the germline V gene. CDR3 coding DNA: TGCGCCAGCAGCCCGGGGCTCGTTGCAGCAGATACGCAGTATTTT. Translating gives CASSPGLVAADTQYF.

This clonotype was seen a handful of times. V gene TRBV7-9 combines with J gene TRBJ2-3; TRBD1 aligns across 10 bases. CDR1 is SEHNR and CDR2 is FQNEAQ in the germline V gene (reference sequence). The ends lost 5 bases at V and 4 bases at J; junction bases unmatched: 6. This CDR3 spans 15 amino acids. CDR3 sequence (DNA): TGTGCCAGCAGCCTGGGACAGGGGCTCGCAGATACGCAGTATTTT. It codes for CASSLGQGLADTQYF.

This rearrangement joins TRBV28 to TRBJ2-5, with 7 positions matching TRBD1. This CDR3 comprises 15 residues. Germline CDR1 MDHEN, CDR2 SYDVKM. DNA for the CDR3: TGTGCTCTCTCAAAGGGGGCGCTGATCGGAGAGACCCAGTACTTC. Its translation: CALSKGALIGETQYF.

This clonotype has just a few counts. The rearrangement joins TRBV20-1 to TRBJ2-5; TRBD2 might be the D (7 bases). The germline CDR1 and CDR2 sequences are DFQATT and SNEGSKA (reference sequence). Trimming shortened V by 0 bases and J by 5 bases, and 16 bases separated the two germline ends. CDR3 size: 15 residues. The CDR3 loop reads CSARDPAGARETQYF. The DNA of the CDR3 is TGCAGTGCTAGAGACCCGGCGGGGGCTCGGGAGACCCAGTACTTC.

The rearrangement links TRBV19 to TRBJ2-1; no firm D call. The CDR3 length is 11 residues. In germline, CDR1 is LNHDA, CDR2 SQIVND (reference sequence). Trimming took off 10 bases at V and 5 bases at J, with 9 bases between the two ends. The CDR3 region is CATRLNNEQFF. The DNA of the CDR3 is TGTGCCACCAGACTTAACAATGAGCAGTTCTTC. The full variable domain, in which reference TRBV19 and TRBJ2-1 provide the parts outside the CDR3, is DGGITQSPKYLFRKEGQNVTLSCEQNLNHDAMYWYRQDPGQGLRLIYYSQIVNDFQKGDIAEGYSVSREKKESFPLTVTSAQKNPTAFYLCATRLNNEQFFGPGTRLTVL.

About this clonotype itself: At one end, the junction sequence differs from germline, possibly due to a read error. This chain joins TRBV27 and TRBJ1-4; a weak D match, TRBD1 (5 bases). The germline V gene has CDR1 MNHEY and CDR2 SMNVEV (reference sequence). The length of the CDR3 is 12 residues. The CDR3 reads CTSGARNEKLFF. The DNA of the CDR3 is TGTACCAGCGGGGCGAGAAATGAAAAACTGTTTTTT.